This T cell receptor beta chain was identified in a study of blood T cell repertoires in COVID-19. Study background: Sites across the United States, Italy and Spain contributed samples from acute and convalescent COVID-19. PBMCs, B-cell-depleted T cells, or T cells were the source of the cDNA or gDNA that made up the material.

Per the study methods: Estimates of nucleated cell counts were drawn from the amplification of reference gene primers. This table comes from immunoSEQ multiplex PCR, and its TCRdb copy is limited to in-frame clones, with some not included. That table is the source of V, J and clone size, and D and trimming were worked out from the DNA. The table lists 150,000 or so clones, almost 85% of them singletons, with roughly 14% in the top ten. V lost 3 bases and J lost 2; bases outside the gene matches: 9. CDR1 and CDR2 from the germline V gene are SGHRS and YFSETQ. The length of the CDR3 is 16 residues. The V and J genes are TRBV5-1 and TRBJ2-3; 7 nucleotides agree with TRBD2. The material sequenced was peripheral blood. The sequence derives from a man aged 18 to 30 with active or convalescent COVID-19. The CDR3 spells CASSSGAGQTTDTQYF. CDR3 DNA sequence: TGCGCCAGCAGCTCGGGAGCGGGGCAGACCACAGATACGCAGTATTTT. Looking up the rest from reference TRBV5-1 and TRBJ2-3 gives the full variable domain: KAGVTQTPRYLIKTRGQQVTLSCSPISGHRSVSWYQQTPGQGLQFLFEYFSETQRNKGNFPGRFSGRQFSNSRSEMNVSTLELGDSALYLCASSSGAGQTTDTQYFGPGTRLTVL.